Shown below are 5 T cell receptor beta chains from a single sample sequenced in a study of T cell changes during pregnancy in multiple sclerosis. Libraries were prepared by immunoSEQ multiplex PCR; TCRdb keeps only in-frame clonotypes and omits some of them. Found here are about 76,000 clones, roughly 93% of them singletons; the top ten hold 2.5% to 3%. The sample in question was peripheral blood, obtained in the second trimester of pregnancy. The receptor source for this set is a female donor with multiple sclerosis, enrolled in a pregnancy study.

This rearrangement joins TRBV5-1 to TRBJ2-1; D is undetermined. V lost 0 bases to trimming and J lost 1 base, with 11 bases between them. This CDR3 spans 16 amino acids. Germline V CDR1 and CDR2: SGHRS, YFSETQ. The CDR3 coding sequence is TGCGCCAGCAGCTTGGTAACTCCACTATCCTACAATGAGCAGTTCTTC. Translated: CASSLVTPLSYNEQFF.

This chain connects TRBV9 to TRBJ1-1, with 8 positions matching TRBD1. The CDR3 spans 15 residues. In germline, CDR1 is SGDLS, CDR2 YYNGEE. J gave up 1 base and V 0 bases, and 2 bases lay outside the gene matches. DNA for the CDR3: TGTGCCAGCAGCGTAGACACAGGGGGGAACACTGAAGCTTTCTTT. Its protein is CASSVDTGGNTEAFF. Full variable domain (missing parts from reference TRBV9 and TRBJ1-1): DSGVTQTPKHLITATGQRVTLRCSPRSGDLSVYWYQQSLDQGLQFLIQYYNGEERAKGNILERFSAQQFPDLHSELNLSSLELGDSALYFCASSVDTGGNTEAFFGQGTRLTVV.

J is TRBJ1-4 and V is TRBV9; 8 nucleotides match TRBD1. Germline values: CDR1 SGDLS, CDR2 YYNGEE. The CDR3 has 15 residues. V was clipped by 3 bases and J by 6 bases; unmatched bases: 7. CDR3 in DNA: TGTGCCAGCAGCGCAACAGGGGGACTACATGAAAAACTGTTTTTT. Protein product: CASSATGGLHEKLFF.

This sequence joins TRBV7-9 and TRBJ2-7, with unresolved D. V was trimmed by 5 bases and J by 0 bases, leaving 8 bases between them. Germline V gene lookup returns CDR1 SEHNR and CDR2 FQNEAQ (reference sequence). The CDR3 is made up of 13 amino acids. CDR3 sequence (DNA): TGTGCCAGCAGCCGACTGAACTCCTACGAGCAGTACTTC. Protein product: CASSRLNSYEQYF.

The rearrangement joins TRBV4-1 to TRBJ2-3; no clear D gene. Trimming pared 0 bases from V and 12 bases from J, leaving 16 bases between. The CDR3 is made up of 14 amino acids. From germline, CDR1 is MGHRA and CDR2 YSYEKL. DNA of the CDR3: TGCGCCAGCAGCCAAGATGTTAACCCCAGGCCCCAGTATTTT. Its protein product is CASSQDVNPRPQYF.